The T cell receptor beta chain described here comes from a study of graft-versus-host responses after intestinal transplantation. For the study at large: Following induction with anti-thymocyte globulin, all recipients were given tacrolimus and steroids for about 3 years. Study-level findings and limits: Allografts from individuals with graft-donor T cell macrochimerism displayed high graft-versus-host to host-versus-graft clonal ratios. Some GvH clones appeared in ileal mucosa or blood before recipient bone marrow.

Data came from immunoSEQ multiplex PCR; TCRdb stores just in-frame clones and leaves some out. The table records around 120,000 clones, over 75% of them present only once. Details on this clone: Its cognate antigen is unknown.

The germline CDR1 and CDR2 sequences are SGHRS and YFSETQ. This CDR3 comprises 13 residues. V lost 3 bases to trimming and J lost 10 bases, with 15 bases between them. The chain joins TRBV5-1 to TRBJ2-3; D may be TRBD1 (5 bases). The source of this sequence is a human donor who received an intestinal transplant. The sequenced sample was unstimulated CD4+ T cells sorted from spleen or lymph node cells, obtained before intestinal transplant. The CDR3 loop is CASSSVGVGAQYF. CDR3 nucleotides: TGCGCCAGCAGCTCCGTAGGGGTTGGGGCGCAGTATTTT.